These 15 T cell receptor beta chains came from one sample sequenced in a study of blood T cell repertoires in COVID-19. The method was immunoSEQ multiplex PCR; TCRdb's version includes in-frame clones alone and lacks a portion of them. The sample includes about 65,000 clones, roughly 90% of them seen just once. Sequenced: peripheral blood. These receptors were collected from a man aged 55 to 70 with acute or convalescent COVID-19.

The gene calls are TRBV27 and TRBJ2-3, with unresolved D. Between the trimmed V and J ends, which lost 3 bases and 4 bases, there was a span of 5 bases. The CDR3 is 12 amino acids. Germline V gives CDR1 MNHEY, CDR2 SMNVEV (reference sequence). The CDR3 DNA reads TGTGCCAGCAGTTTGCGCTCAGATACGCAGTATTTT. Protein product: CASSLRSDTQYF.

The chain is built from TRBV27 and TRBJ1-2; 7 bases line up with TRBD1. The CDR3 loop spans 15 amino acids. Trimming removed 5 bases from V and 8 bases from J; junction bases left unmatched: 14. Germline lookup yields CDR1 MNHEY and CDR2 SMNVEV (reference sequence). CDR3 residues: CASSGGTDRPKGYTF. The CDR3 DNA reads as TGTGCCAGCAGTGGGGGCACGGACAGGCCTAAGGGCTACACCTTC.

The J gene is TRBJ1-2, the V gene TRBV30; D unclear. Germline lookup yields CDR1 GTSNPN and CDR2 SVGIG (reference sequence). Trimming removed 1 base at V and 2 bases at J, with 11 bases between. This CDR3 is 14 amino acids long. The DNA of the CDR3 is TGTGCCTGGAGTGACGTACCCCTAAACTATGGCTACACCTTC. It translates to CAWSDVPLNYGYTF.

The CDR3 spells CASKRQGSSGNTIYF. The CDR3 bases are TGTGCCAGCAAGAGACAGGGATCCTCTGGAAACACCATATATTTT. The chain links TRBV2 to TRBJ1-3; 7 nucleotides agree with TRBD1. The germline CDR1 and CDR2 sequences are SNHLY and FYNNEI. The CDR3 is 15 amino acids. The V and J ends lost 7 bases and 0 bases, in that order; junction bases with no gene match: 6.

The CDR3 bases are TGTGCCAGCAGCTTAGTGGGCGGGGGCATACGTGATACGCAGTATTTT. Translation: CASSLVGGGIRDTQYF. This rearrangement joins TRBV7-2 to TRBJ2-3; D may be TRBD2 (7 bases). The CDR3 runs to 16 residues. Per germline, CDR1 SGHTA and CDR2 FQGNSA. V was pared by 1 base and J by 6 bases, with 17 bases between.

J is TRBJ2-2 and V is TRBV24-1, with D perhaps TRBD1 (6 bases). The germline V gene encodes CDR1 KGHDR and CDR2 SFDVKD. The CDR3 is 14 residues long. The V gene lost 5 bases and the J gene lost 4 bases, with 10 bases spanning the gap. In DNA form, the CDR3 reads TGTGCCACCAGTGCAGGGGTGGTCACCGGGGAGCTGTTTTTT. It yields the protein CATSAGVVTGELFF.

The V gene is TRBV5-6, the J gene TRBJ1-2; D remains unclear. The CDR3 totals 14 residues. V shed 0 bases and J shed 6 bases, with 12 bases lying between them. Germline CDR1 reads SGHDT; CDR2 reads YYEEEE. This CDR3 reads CASSLARSVDGYTF. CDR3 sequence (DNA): TGTGCCAGCAGCTTGGCGAGGTCGGTGGATGGCTACACCTTC. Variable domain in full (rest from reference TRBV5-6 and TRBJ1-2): DAGVTQSPTHLIKTRGQQVTLRCSPKSGHDTVSWYQQALGQGPQFIFQYYEEEERQRGNFPDRFSGHQFPNYSSELNVNALLLGDSALYLCASSLARSVDGYTFGSGTRLTVV.

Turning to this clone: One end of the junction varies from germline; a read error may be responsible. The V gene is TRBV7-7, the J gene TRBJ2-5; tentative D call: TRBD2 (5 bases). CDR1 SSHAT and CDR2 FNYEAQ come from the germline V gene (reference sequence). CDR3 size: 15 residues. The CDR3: CASSLARVGQETQYF. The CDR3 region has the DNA TGTGCTAGCAGCTTAGCGAGGGTGGGCCAAGAGACCCAGTACTTC.

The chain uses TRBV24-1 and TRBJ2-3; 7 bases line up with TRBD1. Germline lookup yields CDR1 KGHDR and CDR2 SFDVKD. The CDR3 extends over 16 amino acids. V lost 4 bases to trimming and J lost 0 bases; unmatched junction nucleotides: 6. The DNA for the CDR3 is TGTGCCACCAGTGACCCGACAGGGTTTAGCACAGATACGCAGTATTTT. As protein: CATSDPTGFSTDTQYF.

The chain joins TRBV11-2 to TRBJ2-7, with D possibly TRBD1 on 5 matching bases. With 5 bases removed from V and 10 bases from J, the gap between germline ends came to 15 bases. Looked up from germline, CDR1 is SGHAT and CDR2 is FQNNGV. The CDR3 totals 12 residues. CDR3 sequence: CASSPDSSIQYF. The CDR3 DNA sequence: TGTGCCAGCAGCCCCGACAGTTCCATACAGTACTTC. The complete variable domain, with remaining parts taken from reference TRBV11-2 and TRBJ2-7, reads EAGVAQSPRYKIIEKRQSVAFWCNPISGHATLYWYQQILGQGPKLLIQFQNNGVVDDSQLPKDRFSAERLKGVDSTLKIQPAKLEDSAVYLCASSPDSSIQYFGPGTRLTVT.

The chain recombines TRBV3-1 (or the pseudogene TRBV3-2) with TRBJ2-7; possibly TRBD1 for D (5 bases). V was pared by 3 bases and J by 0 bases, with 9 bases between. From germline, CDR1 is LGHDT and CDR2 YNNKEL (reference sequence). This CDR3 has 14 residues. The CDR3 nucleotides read TGTGCCAGCAGCCAGACAGACGACTCCTACGAGCAGTACTTC. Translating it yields CASSQTDDSYEQYF.

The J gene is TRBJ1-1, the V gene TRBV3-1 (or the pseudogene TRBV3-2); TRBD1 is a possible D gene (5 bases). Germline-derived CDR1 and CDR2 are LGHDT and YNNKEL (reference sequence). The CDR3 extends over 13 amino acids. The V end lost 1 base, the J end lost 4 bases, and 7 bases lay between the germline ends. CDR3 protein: CASSQVGGTEAFF. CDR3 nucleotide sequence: TGTGCCAGCAGCCAAGTGGGGGGCACTGAAGCTTTCTTT.

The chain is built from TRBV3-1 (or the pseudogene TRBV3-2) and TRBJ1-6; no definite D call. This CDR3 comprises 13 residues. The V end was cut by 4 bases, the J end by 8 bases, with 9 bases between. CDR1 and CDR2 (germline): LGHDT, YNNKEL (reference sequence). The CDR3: CASSPLSDSPLHF. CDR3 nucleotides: TGTGCCAGCAGCCCCCTTTCCGATTCACCCCTCCACTTT.

CDR3: CASSILPGGSWRSYNEQFF. For the CDR3, the DNA is TGTGCCAGTAGTATCTTGCCAGGGGGTTCTTGGCGGAGTTACAATGAGCAGTTCTTC. The chain is built from TRBV19 and TRBJ2-1, with 7 bases matching TRBD1. The germline CDR1 and CDR2 sequences are LNHDA and SQIVND (reference sequence). This CDR3 spans 19 amino acids. Trimming at V came to 3 bases and at J to 4 bases, leaving 18 bases not matched to a gene.

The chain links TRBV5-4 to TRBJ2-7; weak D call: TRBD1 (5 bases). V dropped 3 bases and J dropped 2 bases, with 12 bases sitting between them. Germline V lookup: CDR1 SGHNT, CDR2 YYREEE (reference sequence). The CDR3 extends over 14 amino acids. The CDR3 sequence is CASSYQGVPYEQYF. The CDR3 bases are TGTGCCAGCAGCTACCAAGGGGTTCCCTACGAGCAGTACTTC.